The 29 T cell receptor beta chains reported below all come from one sample, sequenced in a study of Graves' ophthalmopathy and Graves' hyperthyroidism listed by TCRdb under 2018. Sequenced using an Illumina HiSeq 2000. For repertoire sequencing, TCR beta CDR3 regions were amplified from RNA transcripts. The first round was an RT-PCR using HTBI primers with the Qiagen OneStep RT-PCR kit, and this first round was followed by a second-round multiplex PCR, then size selection and purification. TCRdb redid the processing of the public reads, applying fastp at Q25 and MiXCR, and retained in-frame beta chains. Each entry merges the rows of one CDR3 protein and shows their most common DNA and genes. The sample data list hundreds of thousands of distinct CDR3 sequences, and about 41% of these were observed just once. In total, the top ten clones hold under 3.5% of the sample. Sequences were obtained from peripheral blood. All receptors come from an adult man with Graves' ophthalmopathy.

This clonotype was picked up many times. The chain is built from TRBV4-1 and TRBJ2-7; the match to TRBD2 covers 14 bases. The germline V gene has CDR1 MGHRA and CDR2 YSYEKL. V was clipped by 3 bases and J by 4 bases; unmatched bases: 2. The CDR3 contains 15 residues. The CDR3 protein is CASSQGTSGRYEQYF. CDR3 coding DNA: TGCGCCAGCAGCCAGGGGACTAGCGGGAGATACGAGCAGTACTTC.

In regard to this clonotype: A read error may explain this, as a much larger clone is one base away. This chain's CDR3 is CAIMDRDTGELFF. The CDR3, as DNA: TGTGCCATCATGGACAGAGACACCGGGGAGCTGTTTTTT. This sequence joins TRBV10-3 and TRBJ2-2, with D perhaps matching TRBD1 (6 bases). V was trimmed by 7 bases and J by 3 bases, leaving 9 bases between them. The CDR3 is made up of 13 amino acids. Germline V gene lookup returns CDR1 ENHRY and CDR2 SYGVKD.

This clonotype appeared many times. The chain uses TRBV20-1 and TRBJ2-7; tentatively, D is TRBD2 (6 bases). Trimming pared 3 bases from V and 2 bases from J, leaving 11 bases between. Germline V gives CDR1 DFQATT, CDR2 SNEGSKA (reference sequence). The CDR3 consists of 13 residues. CDR3 in DNA: TGCAGTGCTAGGCGGGACTCCACCTACGAGCAGTACTTC. This sequence encodes CSARRDSTYEQYF.

This clonotype was counted many times. The chain is built from TRBV19 and TRBJ1-6; perhaps TRBD1 as D (6 bases). The CDR3 totals 17 residues. Germline V gives CDR1 LNHDA, CDR2 SQIVND (reference sequence). Trimming pared 6 bases from V and 0 bases from J, leaving 15 bases between. The CDR3 loop is CASSSDGGSSYNSPLHF. CDR3 nucleotides: TGTGCCAGTAGCTCCGATGGGGGCAGCTCCTATAATTCACCCCTCCACTTT.

This clonotype was counted at least ten times. The chain employs TRBV2 and TRBJ2-5, with 7 bases matching TRBD2. This CDR3 comprises 17 residues. Germline assignment: CDR1 SNHLY and CDR2 FYNNEI. V lost 3 bases to trimming and J lost 0 bases; unmatched junction nucleotides: 10. The CDR3 DNA reads TGTGCCAGCAGTGATGTGGGGCTAGCGGCGTACCAAGAGACCCAGTACTTC. Its translation: CASSDVGLAAYQETQYF.

A word on this clonotype: A single base separates this from a much larger clone, so it may be a read error. The chain has TRBV15 and TRBJ2-5; TRBD2 might be the D (5 bases). This CDR3 has 13 residues. Germline-derived CDR1 and CDR2 are LNHNV and YYDKDF (reference sequence). The CDR3 loop is CAASRDPGETQYF. The CDR3 bases are TGTGCCGCCAGCAGAGATCCGGGGGAGACCCAGTACTTC.

This clonotype was counted a single time. This chain connects TRBV7-9 to TRBJ1-2, with unresolved D. Germline assignment: CDR1 SEHNR and CDR2 FQNEAQ (reference sequence). This CDR3 region has 15 residues. V lost 3 bases and J 4 bases, leaving 15 bases between the germline ends. The CDR3 DNA reads as TGTGCCAGCAGCTTCTCCTTGGGCAGCACCTATGGCTACACCTTC. Protein: CASSFSLGSTYGYTF. Supplemented by reference TRBV7-9 and TRBJ1-2, the full variable domain reads DTGVSQNPRHKITKRGQNVTFRCDPISEHNRLYWYRQTLGQGPEFLTYFQNEAQLEKSRLLSDRFSAERPKGSFSTLEIQRTEQGDSAMYLCASSFSLGSTYGYTFGSGTRLTVV.

This clonotype has a count of ten or more. In nucleotides, the CDR3 is TGTGCCAGCAGCTTGAACAGGGACGAGCAGTACTTC. It yields the protein CASSLNRDEQYF. The chain has TRBV12-3 or TRBV12-4 and TRBJ2-7; TRBD1 might be the D (6 bases). This CDR3 has 12 amino acids. The germline V and J ends were trimmed by 6 bases and 5 bases, with 11 bases remaining between them.

This clonotype has ten or more counts. The chain combines TRBV12-3 or TRBV12-4 with TRBJ1-2, with D possibly TRBD1 on 5 matching bases. This CDR3 spans 12 amino acids. The V end lost 4 bases, the J end lost 5 bases, and 8 bases lay between the germline ends. Written as DNA, the CDR3 is TGTGCCAGCAGTTCAGGGTTTTATGGCTACACCTTC. It is translated as CASSSGFYGYTF.

The chain carries TRBV10-3 and TRBJ2-5, with 10 bases aligning to TRBD2. The DNA end is more similar to TRBJ2-7, so the J call may be wrong. The CDR3 covers 17 residues. Germline values: CDR1 ENHRY, CDR2 SYGVKD. In DNA, the CDR3 is TGTGCCATCAGTGCTAGCGGGAGCGGAGAGAAGTCTCTCGAGCAGTACTTC. Its protein is CAISASGSGEKSLEQYF.

This clonotype was observed many times. The V call is TRBV24-1, the J call TRBJ1-1; D gene ambiguous. The CDR3 runs to 13 residues. The germline V and J ends were trimmed by 9 bases and 7 bases, with 17 bases remaining between them. Germline V gene data show CDR1 as KGHDR and CDR2 as SFDVKD. DNA for the CDR3: TGTGCCACCGCCCTTCAGAAGATGGATGAAGCTTTCTTT. Protein sequence: CATALQKMDEAFF.

The chain recombines TRBV6-6 with TRBJ1-4, with 11 bases matching TRBD1. The CDR3 sequence is 16 residues long. The germline gives CDR1 MNHNY, CDR2 SVGAGI (reference sequence). After removal of 7 bases from V and 3 bases from J, the junction contained 7 bases not matched to a gene. This chain's CDR3 is CASTWTGGTANEKLFF. In DNA form, the CDR3 reads TGTGCCAGCACTTGGACAGGGGGCACGGCTAATGAAAAACTGTTTTTT.

The genes are TRBV10-3 and TRBJ2-5; D may be TRBD1 (7 bases). CDR3 size: 14 residues. The ends were cut back, 6 bases at V and 5 bases at J, with 16 bases in the middle. Germline V CDR1 and CDR2: ENHRY, SYGVKD. CDR3 sequence: CAISRGDSRETQYF. CDR3 sequence (DNA): TGTGCCATCAGCAGGGGGGACAGCCGGGAGACCCAGTACTTC.

Many counts were recorded for this clonotype. The chain carries TRBV9 and TRBJ1-3; TRBD1 aligns across 7 bases. Germline V gene data show CDR1 as SGDLS and CDR2 as YYNGEE. The CDR3 loop spans 18 amino acids. The V and J ends lost 2 bases and 0 bases, in that order; junction bases with no gene match: 11. CDR3 protein: CASSVLSGTALSGNTIYF. DNA for the CDR3: TGTGCCAGCAGCGTCCTTTCCGGGACAGCGCTCTCTGGAAACACCATATATTTT.

The chain combines TRBV15 with TRBJ1-2; D remains unclear. The V gene's germline CDR1 is LNHNV and CDR2 YYDKDF (reference sequence). Trimming took off 3 bases at V and 5 bases at J, with 16 bases between the two ends. The CDR3 is made up of 15 amino acids. CDR3 protein: CATSSREARRYGYTF. CDR3 nucleotide sequence: TGTGCCACCAGCAGTCGAGAAGCGCGCCGATATGGCTACACCTTC. Together with reference TRBV15 and TRBJ1-2, the CDR3 gives the full variable domain: DAMVIQNPRYQVTQFGKPVTLSCSQTLNHNVMYWYQQKSSQAPKLLFHYYDKDFNNEADTPDNFQSRRPNTSFCFLDIRSPGLGDTAMYLCATSSREARRYGYTFGSGTRLTVV.

This clonotype was detected many times. The CDR3 spells CASSLVAGTGSDEQYF. The CDR3 bases are TGTGCCAGCAGCTTAGTCGCCGGGACAGGGTCGGACGAGCAGTACTTC. The V gene is TRBV7-3, the J gene TRBJ2-7; 9 bases align to TRBD1. Germline CDR1 SGHTA, CDR2 FQGTGA. The junction had 10 bases not matched to a gene; V was cut back by 2 bases and J by 5 bases. The CDR3 runs 16 residues.

The DNA of the CDR3 is TGTGCCAGCGGACGAATTTTACGGGACACCGGTAAGAACACTGAAGCTTTCTTT. The encoded protein is CASGRILRDTGKNTEAFF. The genes are TRBV5-4 and TRBJ1-1, with D perhaps TRBD1 (6 bases). Germline V gene data show CDR1 as SGHNT and CDR2 as YYREEE (reference sequence). This CDR3 comprises 18 residues. V was clipped by 7 bases and J by 1 base, with 26 bases between them.

The chain employs TRBV12-5 and TRBJ2-5; D unresolved. Trimming stripped 3 bases from V and 3 bases from J, with 11 bases between. CDR3 size: 14 residues. Looked up from germline, CDR1 is LGHNT and CDR2 is FRNRAP. The CDR3 here is CASGFGPMEETQYF. The CDR3 DNA is TGTGCTAGTGGTTTCGGTCCGATGGAAGAGACCCAGTACTTC.

At least ten counts were recorded for this clonotype. The chain employs TRBV29-1 and TRBJ1-2, with D perhaps matching TRBD1 (6 bases). CDR1 SQVTM and CDR2 ANQGSEA come from the germline V gene. This CDR3 is 14 amino acids long. Trimming removed 3 bases at V and 2 bases at J, with 13 bases between. The CDR3 here is CSVETARGNYGYTF. Here the CDR3 DNA reads TGCAGCGTTGAGACCGCCAGGGGAAACTATGGCTACACCTTC.

This chain connects TRBV29-1 to TRBJ1-2; D is unresolved. Per the germline V gene, CDR1 is SQVTM and CDR2 is ANQGSEA. Trimming shortened V by 4 bases and J by 8 bases, and 11 bases separated the two germline ends. The CDR3 has 11 amino acids. The CDR3 sequence: CSVGYSTGYTF. CDR3 nucleotides: TGCAGCGTTGGGTACAGCACCGGCTACACCTTC.

The V call is TRBV7-9, the J call TRBJ2-2; D is ambiguous. This CDR3 region has 16 residues. CDR1 is SEHNR, CDR2 FQNEAQ, per germline (reference sequence). Deletions cut 5 bases from V and 2 bases from J, with 15 bases between. The CDR3 sequence is CASSSVRSKNTGELFF. DNA of the CDR3: TGTGCCAGCAGCAGTGTTAGGAGTAAAAACACCGGGGAGCTGTTTTTT.

Many counts were recorded for this clonotype. This chain joins TRBV9 and TRBJ1-6; D is perhaps TRBD1 (5 bases). The CDR3 consists of 17 residues. Germline values: CDR1 SGDLS, CDR2 YYNGEE. Trimming stripped 5 bases from V and 3 bases from J, with 18 bases between. For the CDR3, the DNA is TGTGCCAGCAGAAAAGAGGCAGGGAGGCACTATAATTCACCCCTCCACTTT. Its protein is CASRKEAGRHYNSPLHF.

On this clonotype: A single base separates this from a much larger clone, so it may be a read error. This is likely a read error, given that the CDR3 carries no conserved phenylalanine or tryptophan at its end. This chain joins TRBV19 and TRBJ1-1; D remains unclear. Trimming shortened V by 0 bases and J by 11 bases, and 16 bases separated the two germline ends. Germline CDR1 LNHDA, CDR2 SQIVND (reference sequence). CDR3 length equals 14 residues. The CDR3 here is CASSIEGVGLSAFL. The CDR3 coding sequence is TGTGCCAGTAGTATAGAAGGTGTCGGGCTTTCCGCTTTCCTT.

The chain is built from TRBV20-1 and TRBJ2-7; D gene uncertain. Looked up from germline, CDR1 is DFQATT and CDR2 is SNEGSKA (reference sequence). V lost 4 bases and J lost 7, with 11 bases in between. The CDR3 contains 11 residues. CDR3 sequence reads: CSAKNLGEQYF. CDR3 nucleotides: TGCAGTGCTAAAAACCTCGGGGAGCAGTACTTC.

V usage is TRBV7-9 and J usage is TRBJ2-7; D perhaps matches TRBD1 (5 bases). CDR1 SEHNR and CDR2 FQNEAQ come from the germline V gene (reference sequence). The V gene lost 7 bases and the J gene lost 0 bases, with 16 bases spanning the gap. The CDR3 spans 15 residues. The CDR3 sequence: CASNQMDTASYEQYF. The DNA for the CDR3 is TGTGCCAGCAATCAAATGGACACAGCCTCCTACGAGCAGTACTTC.

This clonotype was detected many times. This chain connects TRBV4-2 to TRBJ2-5; D is unresolved. Germline loops: CDR1 LGHNA, CDR2 YNFKEQ. Trimming pared 1 base from V and 3 bases from J, leaving 6 bases between. This CDR3 is built from 13 residues. CDR3 residues: CASSQGIKETQYF. The CDR3 nucleotides read TGTGCCAGCAGCCAAGGTATCAAAGAGACCCAGTACTTC.

This clonotype was counted many times. The chain is built from TRBV10-3 and TRBJ1-1; the match to TRBD1 covers 9 bases. Germline CDR1 ENHRY, CDR2 SYGVKD. The CDR3 is 15 amino acids. The junction had 6 bases not matched to a gene; V was cut back by 6 bases and J by 1 base. As DNA, the CDR3 is TGTGCCATCAGAACTCTGACAGGGGGGAACACTGAAGCTTTCTTT. As protein: CAIRTLTGGNTEAFF.

This clonotype was seen a few times. This chain links TRBV4-3 with TRBJ1-6; D may be TRBD1 (5 bases). There are 11 residues in the CDR3. The germline gives CDR1 LGHNA, CDR2 YSLEER. V lost 11 bases, J lost 4 bases, and 6 bases lay in between. The CDR3 DNA follows: TGCGCCGGGGCTTATAATTCACCCCTCCACTTT. It codes for CAGAYNSPLHF.

This clonotype was seen ten or more times. The chain couples TRBV2 to TRBJ1-4; unclear D gene. V was pared by 6 bases and J by 8 bases, with 10 bases between. Germline V gives CDR1 SNHLY, CDR2 FYNNEI. The CDR3 totals 12 residues. Here the CDR3 reads CASRDLGEKLFF. CDR3 coding DNA: TGTGCCAGCAGGGATCTCGGAGAAAAACTGTTTTTT. The variable domain in full, with the rest retrieved from reference TRBV2 and TRBJ1-4, is EPEVTQTPSHQVTQMGQEVILRCVPISNHLYFYWYRQILGQKVEFLVSFYNNEISEKSEIFDDQFSVERPDGSNFTLKIRSTKLEDSAMYFCASRDLGEKLFFGSGTQLSVL.